One and the same sample provided the 26 T cell receptor beta chains below, sequenced in a study of shared clonotypes between healthy human individuals. Here immunoSEQ multiplex PCR was the method, and the copy in TCRdb shows in-frame clones only, minus some. The sample has roughly 1.4 million clones; 98% are singletons. The sample taken for sequencing was naive CD4+ T cells sorted from blood. Sample subset: CD45RA+ positively selected. Every receptor here comes from a young man in good health.

V and J are TRBV15 and TRBJ2-7; the D gene is possibly TRBD1 (6 bases). Germline V gives CDR1 LNHNV, CDR2 YYDKDF (reference sequence). This CDR3 is built from 16 residues. V dropped 8 bases and J dropped 4 bases, with 24 bases sitting between them. CDR3 DNA: TGTGCCACCCGCGATTGGGTGCAGGGGAATCCTTACGAGCAGTACTTC. This sequence encodes CATRDWVQGNPYEQYF. The whole variable domain, filled in from reference TRBV15 and TRBJ2-7, reads DAMVIQNPRYQVTQFGKPVTLSCSQTLNHNVMYWYQQKSSQAPKLLFHYYDKDFNNEADTPDNFQSRRPNTSFCFLDIRSPGLGDTAMYLCATRDWVQGNPYEQYFGPGTRLTVT.

The rearrangement joins TRBV14 to TRBJ2-1; 7 bases line up with TRBD2. Germline assignment: CDR1 SGHDN and CDR2 FVKESK. The CDR3 totals 18 residues. The V and J ends lost 1 base and 4 bases, in that order; junction bases with no gene match: 13. Written as DNA, the CDR3 is TGTGCCAGCAGCCAAGTTTATGAGGGCCTCGGGGGGTACAATGAGCAGTTCTTC. Residues: CASSQVYEGLGGYNEQFF.

The chain's CDR3 is CASSFPTGATKYEQYF. In DNA form, the CDR3 reads TGTGCCAGCAGTTTTCCGACCGGGGCCACAAAATACGAGCAGTACTTC. The chain carries TRBV28 and TRBJ2-7; the D gene could be TRBD1 or TRBD2 (5 bases each). The germline CDR1 and CDR2 sequences are MDHEN and SYDVKM. The CDR3 has 16 amino acids. Trimming left V 3 bases short and J 4 bases short, with 19 bases between. The whole variable domain, filled in from reference TRBV28 and TRBJ2-7, reads DVKVTQSSRYLVKRTGEKVFLECVQDMDHENMFWYRQDPGLGLRLIYFSYDVKMKEKGDIPEGYSVSREKKERFSLILESASTNQTSMYLCASSFPTGATKYEQYFGPGTRLTVT.

This clone was seen once. V usage is TRBV6-1 and J usage is TRBJ1-1; D remains unclear. V was pared by 4 bases and J by 8 bases, with 14 bases between. Germline loops: CDR1 MNHNS, CDR2 SASEGT. The CDR3 runs to 13 residues. The CDR3 DNA reads TGTGCCAGCAGTGCAACTCCGGGAATCGAAGCTTTCTTT. It yields the protein CASSATPGIEAFF.

This clone appeared a single time. The chain joins TRBV7-6 to TRBJ2-1, with D maybe TRBD1 (6 bases). Per the germline V gene, CDR1 is SGHVS and CDR2 is FNYEAQ. The CDR3 contains 15 residues. V lost 2 bases and J lost 4, with 12 bases in between. CDR3 region: CASSLRPQGYNEQFF. DNA for the CDR3: TGTGCCAGCAGCTTACGACCCCAGGGGTACAATGAGCAGTTCTTC.

This rearrangement joins TRBV6-1 to TRBJ1-5, with a tentative D call TRBD1 (6 bases). This CDR3 is built from 15 residues. CDR1 is MNHNS and CDR2 is SASEGT in the germline V gene. Trimming removed 8 bases at V and 6 bases at J, with 20 bases between. The CDR3 sequence is CASRWEGDRSQPQHF. CDR3 nucleotide sequence: TGTGCCAGCCGTTGGGAGGGCGACAGGAGTCAGCCCCAGCATTTT.

This clone appeared a single time. The rearrangement uses TRBV7-9 and TRBJ2-7; D possibly corresponds to TRBD2 (5 bases). Germline CDR1 is SEHNR and CDR2 is FQNEAQ (reference sequence). The CDR3 extends over 13 amino acids. Trimming pared 5 bases from V and 2 bases from J, leaving 10 bases between. The CDR3 nucleotides read TGTGCCAGCAGCCCAGCGGTCGCCTACGAGCAGTACTTC. This codes for CASSPAVAYEQYF.

About this clone: The sample holds other DNA sequences that translate to the same CDR3. The gene calls are TRBV6-5 and TRBJ2-7; D unclear. In germline, CDR1 is MNHEY, CDR2 SVGAGI. The CDR3 is made up of 13 amino acids. Trimming shortened V by 0 bases and J by 3 bases, and 6 bases separated the two germline ends. DNA for the CDR3: TGTGCCAGCAGTTACTCCAGCAGCTACGAGCAGTACTTC. This codes for CASSYSSSYEQYF.

The rearrangement links TRBV5-4 to TRBJ2-5; 7 bases line up with TRBD1. The CDR3 runs 16 residues. CDR1 and CDR2 (germline): SGHNT, YYREEE (reference sequence). Trimming cost V 5 bases and J 5 bases; bases outside gene matches: 15. CDR3 amino acids: CASSIDRQGIVETQYF. DNA of the CDR3: TGTGCCAGCAGTATCGATAGACAGGGCATTGTCGAGACCCAGTACTTC.

The rearrangement uses TRBV5-1 and TRBJ2-7, with 9 bases lining up with TRBD1. The germline gives CDR1 SGHRS, CDR2 YFSETQ. V was pared by 1 base and J by 6 bases, with 20 bases of the junction left unmatched. The CDR3 consists of 19 residues. The CDR3 spells CASSLWSGGRGTGSSEQYF. The DNA for the CDR3 is TGCGCCAGCAGCTTGTGGTCTGGAGGACGAGGGACAGGGTCGAGCGAGCAGTACTTC.

As for this clone: The sample contains more than one DNA sequence encoding this CDR3. The V and J genes are TRBV28 and TRBJ2-5; TRBD2 matches 13 bases. J lost 4 bases, V lost 6 bases, and 5 bases had no gene match. Looked up from germline, CDR1 is MDHEN and CDR2 is SYDVKM. CDR3 length equals 15 residues. This CDR3 reads CASSIWTSGRETQYF. CDR3 bases: TGTGCCAGCAGCATCTGGACTAGCGGGAGAGAGACCCAGTACTTC.

This clone has only one observation. This chain links TRBV10-2 with TRBJ2-7, with 10 nucleotides matching TRBD2. J lost 1 base, V lost 4 bases, and 1 base had no gene match. This CDR3 comprises 14 residues. Germline V gene data show CDR1 as WSHSY and CDR2 as SAAADI. The CDR3 loop reads CASSASGRSYEQYF. DNA for the CDR3: TGCGCCAGCAGTGCTAGCGGGAGATCCTACGAGCAGTACTTC.

Turning to this clone: The junction and the germline gene differ at one end; a read error may be behind it. The V and J genes are TRBV5-6 and TRBJ2-5, with 9 bases aligning to TRBD2. Germline V lookup: CDR1 SGHDT, CDR2 YYEEEE. CDR3 length: 15 residues. The CDR3 spells CASSPPPSGRSIWDF. CDR3 sequence (DNA): TGTGCCAGCAGCCCGCCGCCCAGCGGGAGGTCGATCTGGGACTTC.

The chain couples TRBV5-1 to TRBJ1-2, with unresolved D. V was clipped by 4 bases and J by 2 bases, with 21 bases between them. Germline lookup yields CDR1 SGHRS and CDR2 YFSETQ. The CDR3 contains 17 residues. The CDR3 region is CASSAGRPSQANYGYTF. The CDR3 nucleotides are TGCGCCAGCAGCGCAGGCCGGCCAAGTCAAGCGAACTATGGCTACACCTTC.

The chain combines TRBV10-1 with TRBJ2-7; 7 bases match TRBD2. J gave up 10 bases and V 4 bases, and 13 bases lay outside the gene matches. This CDR3 has 14 residues. CDR1 is WNHNN, CDR2 SYGVQD, per germline (reference sequence). CDR3 bases: TGCGCCAGCAGTGGGGGAGCGGGGTCTGGAGGACAGTACTTC. It codes for CASSGGAGSGGQYF.

The chain couples TRBV13 to TRBJ2-2; D is uncertain. The V gene's germline CDR1 is PRHDT and CDR2 FYEKMQ (reference sequence). With 5 bases removed from V and 2 bases from J, the gap between germline ends came to 12 bases. The CDR3 runs to 15 residues. CDR3 protein: CASSPWNVNTGELFF. CDR3 nucleotides: TGTGCCAGCAGCCCATGGAACGTCAACACCGGGGAGCTGTTTTTT.

This clone came up once. The chain recombines TRBV30 with TRBJ2-2; D is perhaps TRBD1 (5 bases). V was shortened by 4 bases and J by 0 bases, with 6 bases between the two germline ends. CDR1 and CDR2 (germline): GTSNPN, SVGIG (reference sequence). The CDR3 covers 13 residues. The CDR3 DNA sequence: TGTGCCTGGACAGGGTCGAACACCGGGGAGCTGTTTTTT. Protein sequence: CAWTGSNTGELFF.

The chain uses TRBV5-1 and TRBJ2-6; no definite D call. Deletions cut 5 bases from V and 0 bases from J, with 6 bases between. Germline CDR1 and CDR2: SGHRS and YFSETQ. This CDR3 has 14 amino acids. The CDR3 nucleotides are TGCGCCAGCAGGCTTAGCTCTGGGGCCAACGTCCTGACTTTC. Encoded protein: CASRLSSGANVLTF.

V and J are TRBV27 and TRBJ2-5, with unresolved D. The germline V and J ends were trimmed by 3 bases and 0 bases, with 8 bases remaining between them. The germline gives CDR1 MNHEY, CDR2 SMNVEV (reference sequence). The CDR3 spans 14 residues. In nucleotides, the CDR3 is TGTGCCAGCAGTTTCTTAGGGTACCAAGAGACCCAGTACTTC. Translating gives CASSFLGYQETQYF.

V usage is TRBV19 and J usage is TRBJ1-5; D is uncertain. The V gene's germline CDR1 is LNHDA and CDR2 SQIVND (reference sequence). Trimming took 7 bases from V and 4 from J, leaving 8 bases between them. The CDR3 is 12 residues long. The CDR3 protein is CASKKLNQPQHF. In nucleotides, the CDR3 is TGTGCCAGTAAGAAGTTGAATCAGCCCCAGCATTTT. The whole variable domain, filled in from reference TRBV19 and TRBJ1-5, reads DGGITQSPKYLFRKEGQNVTLSCEQNLNHDAMYWYRQDPGQGLRLIYYSQIVNDFQKGDIAEGYSVSREKKESFPLTVTSAQKNPTAFYLCASKKLNQPQHFGDGTRLSIL.

The rearrangement links TRBV19 to TRBJ2-7, with D unresolved. The V and J ends lost 3 bases and 2 bases respectively, with 14 bases between them. CDR1 and CDR2 from the germline V gene are LNHDA and SQIVND (reference sequence). There are 15 residues in the CDR3. CDR3 sequence reads: CASSIPGENPYEQYF. In DNA form, the CDR3 reads TGTGCCAGTAGTATTCCCGGAGAAAACCCCTACGAGCAGTACTTC.

This chain links TRBV28 with TRBJ1-4; D gene ambiguous. Germline V lookup: CDR1 MDHEN, CDR2 SYDVKM. The CDR3 consists of 13 residues. V lost 7 bases and J 7 bases, leaving 13 bases between the germline ends. CDR3 loop: CASTGSNPEKLFF. CDR3 DNA: TGTGCCAGCACGGGCAGCAATCCTGAAAAACTGTTTTTT.

This chain links TRBV5-4 with TRBJ1-3; D is possibly TRBD1 (5 bases). Germline CDR1 reads SGHNT; CDR2 reads YYREEE (reference sequence). The CDR3 covers 14 residues. The V gene lost 3 bases and the J gene lost 4 bases, with 11 bases spanning the gap. The CDR3 nucleotides are TGTGCCAGCAGCTACACGGGGCTAGGAAACACCATATATTTT. Translation gives CASSYTGLGNTIYF.

The chain carries TRBV27 and TRBJ2-1; D may be TRBD1 (6 bases). Trimming removed 3 bases from V and 11 bases from J, with 11 bases in between. Germline CDR1 reads MNHEY; CDR2 reads SMNVEV (reference sequence). The CDR3 spans 12 residues. The CDR3, as DNA: TGTGCCAGCAGTTTGAGGGGGACCAAGCAGTTCTTC. This encodes CASSLRGTKQFF.

The chain is built from TRBV9 and TRBJ2-3; weak D call: TRBD1 (5 bases). V was cut by 3 bases and J by 7 bases, with 15 bases left in between. This CDR3 has 14 residues. From germline, CDR1 is SGDLS and CDR2 YYNGEE. The CDR3 DNA follows: TGTGCCAGCAGCGAAACAGGAAGCATGTATACGCAGTATTTT. Translation gives CASSETGSMYTQYF.

The genes are TRBV7-9 and TRBJ2-1; D gene uncertain. V lost 5 bases, J lost 1 base, and 12 bases lay in between. The CDR3 runs 15 residues. CDR1 is SEHNR, CDR2 FQNEAQ, per germline (reference sequence). As DNA, the CDR3 is TGTGCCAGCAGCCTTTCTCCGGCGTCCTACAATGAGCAGTTCTTC. This translates into CASSLSPASYNEQFF.